The clone carrying this T cell receptor (beta chain) was seen ten or more times. The antigen is not known. Hyperthyroidism, newly diagnosed and lasting under 2 months, affected patients aged 18 to 65. This specimen belongs to a study of T cells in Graves' hyperthyroidism and ophthalmopathy. Turning to the study itself: Pretreatment peripheral blood was obtained at initial diagnosis.

Regions amplified from RNA transcripts were the TCR beta CDR3 regions. The TCR CDR3 was amplified in a first-round RT-PCR using the HTBI primer set. Using its own MiXCR run on the multiplex PCR reads, TCRdb lists one record per CDR3 protein. The data show about 560,000 distinct CDR3 sequences, with 16% seen just once and around 19% held by the top ten. Germline loops: CDR1 MNHNS, CDR2 SASEGT. J lost 1 base, V lost 10 bases, and 4 bases had no gene match. The CDR3 has 13 residues. Findings of the study overall: Most thyroid clonotypes with frequency above 0.001 were detected in blood. Ophthalmopathy and stable hyperthyroidism were told apart by a 13 V-J model.

The specimen sequenced was blood. The source of this sequence is a woman between 18 and 30 years old with Graves' hyperthyroidism. V and J are TRBV6-1 and TRBJ2-3, with TRBD1 matching over 8 bases. The CDR3: CATSDRGTDTQYF. The DNA of the CDR3 is TGTGCCACTTCGGACAGGGGCACAGATACGCAGTATTTT.